This T cell receptor beta chain was recorded in a study of regulatory T cells in long-lasting Graves disease. Arm-PCR of CDR3 regions with iRepertoire HTBI primers generated TCR beta libraries. TCRdb ran MiXCR on the multiplex PCR reads and lists one entry per CDR3 protein. Here the sample spans around 460,000 distinct CDR3 sequences, approximately 21% being singletons. Sample time point: persistent/refractory GD, antithyroid drugs over 5 years with positive TRAb. PBMC RNA was the source of the TCR library. Germline CDR1 is KGHSH and CDR2 is LQKENI. The CDR3 is 14 residues long. The V and J ends lost 1 base and 7 bases respectively, with 10 bases between them.

The source was peripheral blood mononuclear cells (PBMCs), collected when the disease was refractory, from a patient treated with antithyroid drugs. The chain carries TRBV18 and TRBJ1-4; D is uncertain. This clonotype originated in a female donor with Graves disease. DNA for the CDR3: TGTGCCAGCTCACCACAGGGTGATGGTGAAAAACTGTTTTTT. As protein: CASSPQGDGEKLFF. Full variable domain (remainder filled in from reference TRBV18 and TRBJ1-4): NAGVMQNPRHLVRRRGQEARLRCSPMKGHSHVYWYRQLPEEGLKFMVYLQKENIIDESGMPKERFSAEFPKEGPSILRIQQVVRGDSAAYFCASSPQGDGEKLFFGSGTQLSVL.